Given below is one TCR beta chain in context. The data are from a study of spatial heterogeneity in lung cancer. Study details: A consistent excess of beta-chain over alpha-chain sequences was detected. The mean occurrence of each unique TCR and UMI combination in raw reads exceeded ten.

CDR1 and CDR2 from the germline V gene are SGHDN and FVKESK. The CDR3 spans 12 residues. V dropped 3 bases and J dropped 0 bases, with 2 bases sitting between them. The sample's time point: sample taken at primary tumor resection. The input material, whole RNA from tumor, nontumor lung or frozen PBMC, was sequenced unsorted. Donation came from around 72 patients with untreated early-stage non-small cell lung cancer. The presence of a unique molecular identifier marked each TCR cDNA molecule. TCRdb re-called the 5' RACE reads with MiXCR, one entry per CDR3 protein. Seen here are approximately 40,000 distinct CDR3 sequences, roughly 7.1% observed once, and the top ten hold roughly 45%.

The receptor comes from a female donor with early-stage non-small cell lung cancer. The chain is built from TRBV14 and TRBJ2-5; D remains unclear. The starting material was PBMCs, obtained at surgery. CDR3 DNA: TGTGCCAGCAGCCAGAACCAAGAGACCCAGTACTTC. Amino acid sequence: CASSQNQETQYF.